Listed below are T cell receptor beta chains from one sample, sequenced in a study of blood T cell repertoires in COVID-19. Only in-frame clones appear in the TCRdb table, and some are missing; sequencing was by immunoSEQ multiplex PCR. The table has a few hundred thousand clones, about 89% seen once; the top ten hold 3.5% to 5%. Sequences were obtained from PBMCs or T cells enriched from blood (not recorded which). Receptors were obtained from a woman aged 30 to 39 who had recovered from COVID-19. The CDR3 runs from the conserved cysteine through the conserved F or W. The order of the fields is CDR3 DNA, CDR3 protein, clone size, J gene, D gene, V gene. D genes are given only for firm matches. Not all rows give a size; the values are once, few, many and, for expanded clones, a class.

DNA: TGTGCCACCAGCAGGTCGATGGGGGCGAACACTGAAGCTTTCTTT
CDR3: CATSRSMGANTEAFF
size: NA
J: TRBJ1-1
D: NA
V: TRBV15

DNA: TGTGCCAGCAGGTTACAGGGGAAGTCTGGAAACACCATATATTTT
CDR3: CASRLQGKSGNTIYF
size: NA
J: TRBJ1-3
D: TRBD1
V: TRBV6-5

DNA: TGTGCCAGCAGCCCCCGAGAGACCCAGTACTTC
CDR3: CASSPRETQYF
size: once
J: TRBJ2-5
D: NA
V: TRBV2

DNA: TGTGCCAGCAGCTCCCAATTGGGAGGGCCATATGGCTACACCTTC
CDR3: CASSSQLGGPYGYTF
size: NA
J: TRBJ1-2
D: NA
V: TRBV7-2

DNA: TGTGCCTGCAGGAGGGAAAGGGACACTGAAGCTTTCTTT
CDR3: CACRRERDTEAFF
size: NA
J: TRBJ1-1
D: NA
V: TRBV30

DNA: TGTGCCACCCCCCCGACCGGGTACCGGGGTCCCCAGCATTTT
CDR3: CATPPTGYRGPQHF
size: NA
J: TRBJ1-5
D: NA
V: TRBV9

DNA: TGTGCCAGTAGCACCCGACGGGACACTGAAGCTTTCTTT
CDR3: CASSTRRDTEAFF
size: NA
J: TRBJ1-1
D: NA
V: TRBV19

DNA: TGTGCCAGCATTACTAGCCCACGCGCGAACACCGGGGAGCTGTTTTTT
CDR3: CASITSPRANTGELFF
size: NA
J: TRBJ2-2
D: NA
V: TRBV28

DNA: TGTGCCAGCAGCGGAGGGACCAAAAACATTCAGTACTTC
CDR3: CASSGGTKNIQYF
size: NA
J: TRBJ2-4
D: NA
V: TRBV9

DNA: TGTGCCAGCAGCAGCACCGGGACAAAAAACTATGGCTACACCTTC
CDR3: CASSSTGTKNYGYTF
size: many
J: TRBJ1-2
D: NA
V: TRBV7-3

DNA: TGTGCCAGCAGCGTAGGTGGAGCGGGCGGGGAGACCCAGTACTTC
CDR3: CASSVGGAGGETQYF
size: NA
J: TRBJ2-5
D: NA
V: TRBV9

DNA: TGTGCCAGCAGCTTAAGGAGTAGCGGGAGGGCCAATGAGCAGTTCTTC
CDR3: CASSLRSSGRANEQFF
size: NA
J: TRBJ2-1
D: TRBD2
V: TRBV7-9

DNA: TGTGCCAGCAGTGACACTACGTTGGGGGCGAACACTGAAGCTTTCTTT
CDR3: CASSDTTLGANTEAFF
size: NA
J: TRBJ1-1
D: NA
V: TRBV6-4

DNA: TGTGCCAGCAGTACAGGGGCTCGCTCTGGAAACACCATATATTTT
CDR3: CASSTGARSGNTIYF
size: NA
J: TRBJ1-3
D: TRBD1
V: TRBV28